The next 6 T cell receptor beta chains were all read from a single sample in a study of T cells in Graves' hyperthyroidism and ophthalmopathy. RNA transcripts served as the template for amplifying TCR beta CDR3 regions. The study used the HTBI primer set for a first-round RT-PCR of the TCR CDR3. TCRdb itself ran the multiplex PCR reads through MiXCR, one entry per CDR3 protein. The table lists more than 500,000 distinct CDR3 sequences, 16% of them singletons. Material for sequencing was blood. The receptors originated from a woman aged 25 to 39 with Graves' ophthalmopathy.

The sample holds many counts of this clonotype. The chain couples TRBV7-6 to TRBJ1-1; no firm D call. This CDR3 is built from 13 residues. The germline V and J ends were trimmed by 5 bases and 6 bases, with 13 bases remaining between them. Germline V gene sequence: CDR1 SGHVS, CDR2 FNYEAQ. The CDR3 DNA sequence: TGTGCCAGCAGCCCCTACGGGATCGCTGAAGCTTTCTTT. It codes for CASSPYGIAEAFF.

This clonotype was seen more than once but under ten times. This rearrangement joins TRBV2 to TRBJ2-5; 8 bases match TRBD1. The J segment lost 2 bases and the V segment lost 6 bases, leaving 14 bases of the junction unmatched. This CDR3 is 17 amino acids long. The V gene's germline CDR1 is SNHLY and CDR2 FYNNEI. As DNA, the CDR3 is TGTGCCAGCAGGTCCGGGACAGGAAGCGTCCTACAAGAGACCCAGTACTTC. This gives the protein CASRSGTGSVLQETQYF.

The chain has TRBV28 and TRBJ1-3; D gene uncertain. The CDR3 contains 16 residues. V was clipped by 3 bases and J by 0 bases, with 12 bases between them. CDR1 MDHEN and CDR2 SYDVKM come from the germline V gene. CDR3 nucleotides: TGTGCCAGCAGTTTGGGAAGGCCCTTCTCTGGAAACACCATATATTTT. The encoded protein is CASSLGRPFSGNTIYF.

The sample holds a few counts of this clonotype. This sequence joins TRBV7-6 and TRBJ2-7; 13 bases map to TRBD2. CDR1 is SGHVS and CDR2 is FNYEAQ in the germline V gene. V was clipped by 5 bases and J by 2 bases; unmatched bases: 3. This CDR3 comprises 15 residues. CDR3 sequence reads: CASSPTSGGTYEQYF. The CDR3 nucleotides read TGTGCCAGCAGCCCGACTAGCGGGGGGACCTACGAGCAGTACTTC.

To note about this clonotype: Germline is not matched at one junction end, which may reflect a read error. J is TRBJ2-1 and V is TRBV28; possible D gene TRBD1, 6 bases. Germline V gives CDR1 MDHEN, CDR2 SYDVKM. The CDR3 length is 16 residues. This CDR3 is CASSLGLRQGQNEQLF. The DNA of the CDR3 is TGTGCCAGCAGTTTAGGACTCCGGCAGGGGCAGAATGAGCAGCTCTTC.

This clonotype was seen repeatedly, ten times or more. This sequence joins TRBV5-1 and TRBJ2-3; D is unresolved. The V and J ends lost 7 bases and 1 base respectively, with 13 bases between them. The CDR3 has 14 residues. In germline, CDR1 is SGHRS, CDR2 YFSETQ. CDR3 residues: CASYDTPGTDTQYF. The CDR3 coding sequence is TGCGCCAGCTATGACACCCCTGGCACAGATACGCAGTATTTT.